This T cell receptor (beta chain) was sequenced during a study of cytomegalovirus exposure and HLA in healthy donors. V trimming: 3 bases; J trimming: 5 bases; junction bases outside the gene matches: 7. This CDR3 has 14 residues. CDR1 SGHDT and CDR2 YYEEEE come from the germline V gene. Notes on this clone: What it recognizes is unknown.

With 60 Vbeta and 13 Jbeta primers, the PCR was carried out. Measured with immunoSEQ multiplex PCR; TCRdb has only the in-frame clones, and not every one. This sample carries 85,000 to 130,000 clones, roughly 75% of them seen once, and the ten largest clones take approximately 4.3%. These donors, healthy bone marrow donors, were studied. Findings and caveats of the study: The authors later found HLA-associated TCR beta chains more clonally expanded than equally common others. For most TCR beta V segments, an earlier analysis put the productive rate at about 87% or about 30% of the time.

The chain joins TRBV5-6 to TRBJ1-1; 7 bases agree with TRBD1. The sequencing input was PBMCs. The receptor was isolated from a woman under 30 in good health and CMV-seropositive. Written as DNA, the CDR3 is TGTGCCAGCAGCTCACAGGGGAAGTTGACTGAAGCTTTCTTT. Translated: CASSSQGKLTEAFF.